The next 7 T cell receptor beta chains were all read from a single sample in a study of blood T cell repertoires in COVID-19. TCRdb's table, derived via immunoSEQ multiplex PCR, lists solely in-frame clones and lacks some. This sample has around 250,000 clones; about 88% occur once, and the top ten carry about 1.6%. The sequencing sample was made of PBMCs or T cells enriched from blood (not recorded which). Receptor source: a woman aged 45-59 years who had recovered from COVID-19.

The CDR3 coding sequence is TGTGCCAGCAGCCAAAACAGGGGCTCCTATAATTCACCCCTCCACTTT. This translates into CASSQNRGSYNSPLHF. The genes are TRBV27 and TRBJ1-6; 7 nucleotides align to TRBD1. In germline, CDR1 is MNHEY, CDR2 SMNVEV (reference sequence). V lost 6 bases, J lost 0 bases, and 5 bases stayed unmatched. This CDR3 is 16 amino acids long.

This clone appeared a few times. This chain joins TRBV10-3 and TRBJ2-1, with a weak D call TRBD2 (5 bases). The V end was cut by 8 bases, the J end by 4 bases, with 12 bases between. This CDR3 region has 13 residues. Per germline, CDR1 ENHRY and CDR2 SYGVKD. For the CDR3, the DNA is TGTGCCATCCGCGGGTCCCTTTACAATGAGCAGTTCTTC. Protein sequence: CAIRGSLYNEQFF.

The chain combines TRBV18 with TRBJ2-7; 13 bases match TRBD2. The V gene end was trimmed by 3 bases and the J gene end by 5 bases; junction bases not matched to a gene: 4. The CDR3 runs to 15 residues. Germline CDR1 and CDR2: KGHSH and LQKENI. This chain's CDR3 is CASSPTSGRAHEQYF. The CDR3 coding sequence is TGTGCCAGCTCACCTACTAGCGGGAGGGCCCACGAGCAGTACTTC. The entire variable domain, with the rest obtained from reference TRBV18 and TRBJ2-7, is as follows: NAGVMQNPRHLVRRRGQEARLRCSPMKGHSHVYWYRQLPEEGLKFMVYLQKENIIDESGMPKERFSAEFPKEGPSILRIQQVVRGDSAAYFCASSPTSGRAHEQYFGPGTRLTVT.

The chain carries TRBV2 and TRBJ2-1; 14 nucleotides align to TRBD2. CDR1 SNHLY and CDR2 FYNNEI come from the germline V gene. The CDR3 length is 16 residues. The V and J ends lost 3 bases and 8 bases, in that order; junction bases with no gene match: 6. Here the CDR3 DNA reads TGTGCCAGCAGTGACCCGGGACTAGCGGGAGCCCATGAGCAGTTCTTC. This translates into CASSDPGLAGAHEQFF.

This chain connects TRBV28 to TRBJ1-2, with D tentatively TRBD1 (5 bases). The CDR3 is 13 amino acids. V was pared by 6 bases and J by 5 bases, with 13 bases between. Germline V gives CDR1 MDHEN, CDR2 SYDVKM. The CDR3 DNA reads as TGTGCCAGCAGAACTGACAGAAAATATGGCTACACCTTC. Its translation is CASRTDRKYGYTF.

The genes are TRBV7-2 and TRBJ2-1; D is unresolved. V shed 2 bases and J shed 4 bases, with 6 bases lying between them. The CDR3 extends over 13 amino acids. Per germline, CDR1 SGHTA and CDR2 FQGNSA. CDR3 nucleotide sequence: TGTGCCAGCAGCTTAAGGAGATACAATGAGCAGTTCTTC. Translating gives CASSLRRYNEQFF.

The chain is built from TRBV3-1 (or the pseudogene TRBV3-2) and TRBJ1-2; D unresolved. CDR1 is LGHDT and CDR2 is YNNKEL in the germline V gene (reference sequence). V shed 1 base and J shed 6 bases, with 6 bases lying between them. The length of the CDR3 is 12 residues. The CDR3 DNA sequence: TGTGCCAGCAGCCAAGGGAGAGATGGCTACACCTTC. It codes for CASSQGRDGYTF.